Following are 23 T cell receptor beta chains from one sample sequenced in a study of blood T cell repertoires in COVID-19 (dated by TCRdb to 2020 to 2022). The method was the immunoSEQ multiplex PCR assay. TCRdb obtained this table from immuneACCESS and retained in-frame rearrangements with V and J assigned. These tables miss some clones; where compared with another copy, unresolved V genes account for less than half of the shortfall, and the remainder is unexplained. The sample table contains about 300,000 clones; only one count was recorded for about four fifths of them. The ten most abundant clones make up more than 1.4% of the sample. Sample: peripheral blood. All receptors derive from a human donor with COVID-19, enrolled during active disease. The donor label of this sample is uncertain.

The chain employs TRBV30 and TRBJ2-6, with 11 bases identical to TRBD1. CDR1 and CDR2 (germline): GTSNPN, SVGIG (reference sequence). CDR3 length: 17 amino acids. J lost 0 bases, V lost 3 bases, and 4 bases had no gene match. CDR3 nucleotide sequence: TGTGCCTGGAGGTCCGGGACAGGGGGCTCTGGGGCCAACGTCCTGACTTTC. It specifies CAWRSGTGGSGANVLTF.

The chain uses TRBV30 and TRBJ2-7, with D possibly matching TRBD2 (5 bases). V lost 8 bases to trimming and J lost 0 bases, with 11 bases between them. Germline CDR1 reads GTSNPN; CDR2 reads SVGIG (reference sequence). The CDR3 totals 12 residues. CDR3 sequence reads: CAARTVSYEQYF. The CDR3 region has the DNA TGTGCCGCCCGGACTGTCTCCTACGAGCAGTACTTC. Drawing the rest from reference TRBV30 and TRBJ2-7, the complete variable domain is SQTIHQWPATLVQPVGSPLSLECTVEGTSNPNLYWYRQAAGRGLQLLFYSVGIGQISSEVPQNLSASRPQDRQFILSSKKLLLSDSGFYLCAARTVSYEQYFGPGTRLTVT.

The chain carries TRBV5-5 and TRBJ1-2, with D unclear. In germline, CDR1 is SGHKS, CDR2 YYEKEE (reference sequence). Trimming shortened V by 1 base and J by 8 bases, and 15 bases separated the two germline ends. The CDR3 covers 14 residues. The CDR3 nucleotides are TGTGCCAGCAGCTTGCGCTTATACCGGCGGGGCTACACCTTC. This encodes CASSLRLYRRGYTF.

In DNA, the CDR3 is TGTGCCAGTAGCAAGACAGGGGCTAATGAAAAACTGTTTTTT. This codes for CASSKTGANEKLFF. The chain links TRBV19 to TRBJ1-4; 8 nucleotides line up with TRBD1. The CDR3 sequence is 14 residues long. After removal of 6 bases from V and 3 bases from J, the junction contained 3 bases not matched to a gene. Germline V gives CDR1 LNHDA, CDR2 SQIVND (reference sequence).

The rearrangement uses TRBV7-2 and TRBJ2-3; 11 bases map to TRBD2. V shed 2 bases, J shed 5 bases, and the junction held 3 bases outside the gene matches. Germline V gives CDR1 SGHTA, CDR2 FQGNSA. The CDR3 loop spans 15 amino acids. Here the CDR3 reads CASSLTSGSIDTQYF. The CDR3 coding sequence is TGTGCCAGCAGCTTAACTAGCGGGAGTATAGATACGCAGTATTTT.

This clone was picked up a small number of times. The chain carries TRBV30 and TRBJ1-5; the match to TRBD1 covers 8 bases. Germline V lookup: CDR1 GTSNPN, CDR2 SVGIG (reference sequence). The CDR3 sequence is 13 residues long. The J segment lost 4 bases and the V segment lost 5 bases, leaving 4 bases of the junction unmatched. CDR3 protein: CAWDGQGNQPQHF. In DNA form, the CDR3 reads TGTGCCTGGGACGGACAGGGAAATCAGCCCCAGCATTTT. Full variable domain (missing parts from reference TRBV30 and TRBJ1-5): SQTIHQWPATLVQPVGSPLSLECTVEGTSNPNLYWYRQAAGRGLQLLFYSVGIGQISSEVPQNLSASRPQDRQFILSSKKLLLSDSGFYLCAWDGQGNQPQHFGDGTRLSIL.

In the case of this clone: The sample has other DNA sequences that encode this CDR3 too. The V gene is TRBV5-4, the J gene TRBJ2-5; 7 bases are shared with TRBD1. V shed 0 bases, J shed 4 bases, and the junction held 0 bases outside the gene matches. The V gene's germline CDR1 is SGHNT and CDR2 YYREEE (reference sequence). The CDR3 extends over 13 amino acids. In DNA form, the CDR3 reads TGTGCCAGCAGCTTGGCAGGGGGAGAGACCCAGTACTTC. Protein product: CASSLAGGETQYF.

The rearrangement joins TRBV7-2 to TRBJ2-6; 7 bases match TRBD1. The CDR3 contains 18 residues. The V gene's germline CDR1 is SGHTA and CDR2 FQGNSA. Trimming took 0 bases from V and 2 from J; bases not matched to a gene: 7. CDR3 DNA sequence: TGTGCCAGCAGCTTAGCCCCACTGACAGGGCCTGGGGCCAACGTCCTGACTTTC. The encoded protein is CASSLAPLTGPGANVLTF.

This chain joins TRBV11-1 and TRBJ2-7, with D possibly TRBD1 on 5 matching bases. CDR3 size: 13 residues. Between the trimmed V and J ends, which lost 1 base and 6 bases, there was a span of 10 bases. Germline CDR1 and CDR2: SGHAT and FQDESV (reference sequence). The CDR3 sequence is CASSLVRQTEQYF. CDR3 nucleotide sequence: TGTGCCAGCAGCTTAGTGCGACAGACCGAGCAGTACTTC. Looking up the rest from reference TRBV11-1 and TRBJ2-7 gives the full variable domain: EAEVAQSPRYKITEKSQAVAFWCDPISGHATLYWYRQILGQGPELLVQFQDESVVDDSQLPKDRFSAERLKGVDSTLKIQPAELGDSAMYLCASSLVRQTEQYFGPGTRLTVT.

V is TRBV6-6 and J is TRBJ2-7, with D maybe TRBD2 (5 bases). V lost 5 bases and J lost 4, with 15 bases in between. The CDR3 is made up of 14 amino acids. The V gene's germline CDR1 is MNHNY and CDR2 SVGAGI (reference sequence). CDR3 amino acids: CASSGSGSLYEQYF. CDR3 nucleotides: TGTGCCAGCAGTGGGAGCGGATCACTTTACGAGCAGTACTTC.

The rearrangement joins TRBV15 to TRBJ1-5; D possibly corresponds to TRBD1 (6 bases). V lost 3 bases, J lost 0 bases, and 9 bases lay in between. CDR1 and CDR2 from the germline V gene are LNHNV and YYDKDF (reference sequence). The CDR3 totals 15 residues. In DNA form, the CDR3 reads TGTGCCACCAGCAGGAGGACAGTTAGCAATCAGCCCCAGCATTTT. It encodes CATSRRTVSNQPQHF.

V gene TRBV7-8 combines with J gene TRBJ2-5, with D uncertain. Trimming removed 6 bases at V and 1 base at J, with 18 bases between. The germline CDR1 and CDR2 sequences are SGHVS and FQNEAQ. The CDR3 loop spans 16 amino acids. This CDR3 is CASSSGPGHFQETQYF. The DNA of the CDR3 is TGTGCCAGCAGTTCAGGCCCTGGGCATTTCCAAGAGACCCAGTACTTC. The variable domain in full, with the rest retrieved from reference TRBV7-8 and TRBJ2-5, is GAGVSQSPRYKVAKRGQDVALRCDPISGHVSLFWYQQALGQGPEFLTYFQNEAQLDKSGLPSDRFFAERPEGSVSTLKIQRTQQEDSAVYLCASSSGPGHFQETQYFGPGTRLLVL.

This clone was counted once. The rearrangement links TRBV27 to TRBJ2-7, with TRBD1 matching 7 bases. Germline lookup yields CDR1 MNHEY and CDR2 SMNVEV (reference sequence). CDR3 length equals 15 residues. J gave up 2 bases and V 6 bases, and 10 bases lay outside the gene matches. The CDR3 protein is CASRTPTGPPYEQYF. CDR3 nucleotides: TGTGCCAGCAGAACCCCGACAGGGCCTCCCTACGAGCAGTACTTC.

The CDR3 DNA sequence: TGTGCCAGCAGTTACGCGCAAGAGACCCAGTACTTC. This sequence encodes CASSYAQETQYF. The chain links TRBV6-6 to TRBJ2-5, with D unclear. V shed 2 bases and J shed 2 bases, with 3 bases lying between them. The CDR3 extends over 12 amino acids. The V gene's germline CDR1 is MNHNY and CDR2 SVGAGI (reference sequence).

The chain uses TRBV7-9 and TRBJ2-3; the match to TRBD1 covers 10 bases. Germline assignment: CDR1 SEHNR and CDR2 FQNEAQ (reference sequence). V trimming: 6 bases; J trimming: 3 bases; junction bases outside the gene matches: 6. The CDR3 is 15 amino acids. The CDR3 loop is CASRQTGQGTDTQYF. In DNA, the CDR3 is TGTGCCAGCAGGCAAACGGGACAGGGGACAGATACGCAGTATTTT.

The chain employs TRBV2 and TRBJ2-7, with TRBD2 matching over 13 bases. The CDR3 contains 14 residues. V trimming: 3 bases; J trimming: 4 bases; junction bases outside the gene matches: 0. In germline, CDR1 is SNHLY, CDR2 FYNNEI. CDR3: CASSEGLAGYEQYF. The CDR3 DNA reads as TGTGCCAGCAGTGAGGGACTAGCGGGATACGAGCAGTACTTC.

This clone was picked up a small number of times. The sample holds other DNA sequences that translate to the same CDR3. The V gene is TRBV3-1 (or the pseudogene TRBV3-2), the J gene TRBJ1-6; 7 positions agree with TRBD1. CDR3 length: 13 amino acids. After removal of 1 base from V and 10 bases from J, the junction contained 1 base not matched to a gene. In germline, CDR1 is LGHDT, CDR2 YNNKEL (reference sequence). The CDR3 nucleotides read TGTGCCAGCAGCCAAGCAGGGGGATCACCCCTCCACTTT. This translates into CASSQAGGSPLHF.

This clone turned up a few times. The chain uses TRBV30 and TRBJ2-1; D remains ambiguous. Trimming took off 4 bases at V and 1 base at J, with 8 bases between the two ends. The CDR3 length is 13 residues. CDR1 and CDR2 (germline): GTSNPN, SVGIG (reference sequence). The CDR3 DNA is TGTGCCTGGAACCCCCGGTCCTACAATGAGCAGTTCTTC. Protein product: CAWNPRSYNEQFF.

The genes are TRBV5-1 and TRBJ1-1, with 10 bases that match TRBD1. Germline V gives CDR1 SGHRS, CDR2 YFSETQ. The V gene end was trimmed by 2 bases and the J gene end by 6 bases; junction bases not matched to a gene: 10. This CDR3 is 16 amino acids long. CDR3 residues: CASSFGTGALDAEAFF. The CDR3 nucleotides are TGCGCCAGCAGCTTCGGGACAGGGGCTCTCGACGCTGAAGCTTTCTTT.

The V and J genes are TRBV5-1 and TRBJ2-4; 8 nucleotides line up with TRBD2. Germline assignment: CDR1 SGHRS and CDR2 YFSETQ. The CDR3 is 14 amino acids. Trimming took 4 bases from V and 5 from J; bases not matched to a gene: 5. CDR3 region: CASSNRGGENIQYF. CDR3 coding DNA: TGCGCCAGCAGCAACCGGGGGGGCGAAAACATTCAGTACTTC.

The chain recombines TRBV5-4 with TRBJ1-1; TRBD1 matches 9 bases. V shed 4 bases, J shed 0 bases, and the junction held 10 bases outside the gene matches. Germline V lookup: CDR1 SGHNT, CDR2 YYREEE (reference sequence). The CDR3 is 17 amino acids. CDR3 amino acids: CASSLGQGRSVNTEAFF. The DNA of the CDR3 is TGTGCCAGCAGCCTAGGACAGGGGAGATCCGTGAACACTGAAGCTTTCTTT.

This clone has more than one count but fewer than ten. V gene TRBV3-1 (or the pseudogene TRBV3-2) combines with J gene TRBJ1-5; weak D call: TRBD1 (5 bases). V was trimmed by 0 bases and J by 7 bases, leaving 10 bases between them. This CDR3 comprises 14 residues. Germline V gene sequence: CDR1 LGHDT, CDR2 YNNKEL (reference sequence). CDR3 DNA sequence: TGTGCCAGCAGCCAAGAAGTTTGGGGCCAGCCCCAGCATTTT. This encodes CASSQEVWGQPQHF.

The rearrangement uses TRBV30 and TRBJ2-2; D uncertain. Germline CDR1 and CDR2: GTSNPN and SVGIG (reference sequence). This CDR3 spans 13 amino acids. The ends were cut back, 6 bases at V and 4 bases at J, with 12 bases in the middle. CDR3 nucleotides: TGTGCCTGTCAATATTCGAGCACCGGGGAGCTGTTTTTT. It is translated as CACQYSSTGELFF.